Listed below are T cell receptor beta chains from one sample, sequenced in a study of cytomegalovirus exposure and HLA in healthy donors. Assay: immunoSEQ multiplex PCR; the TCRdb copy retains only in-frame clones and omits some. Among 200,000 to 250,000 clones, approximately 80% were seen once, and the ten largest hold around 0.57%. The sample consisted of PBMCs. These receptor sequences come from a woman aged 35 to 49 in good health and CMV-seronegative. The CDR3 runs from the conserved cysteine through the conserved F or W. D genes are given only for firm matches. Some rows mark clone size as missing; the rest say once, few, many or name a class of expanded clone.

v_call: TRBV20-1; clone_size: -; j_call: TRBJ2-3; d_call: -; cdr3_aa: CSASGGDTQYF; cdr3_nt: TGCAGTGCTAGCGGGGGAGATACGCAGTATTTT
v_call: TRBV5-1; clone_size: -; j_call: TRBJ2-7; d_call: -; cdr3_aa: CASSSAGAGYEQYF; cdr3_nt: TGCGCCAGCAGCTCGGCGGGGGCCGGCTACGAGCAGTACTTC
v_call: TRBV7-9; clone_size: -; j_call: TRBJ2-5; d_call: TRBD1; cdr3_aa: CASRSGTGPQETQYF; cdr3_nt: TGTGCCAGCAGGTCGGGGACAGGACCCCAAGAGACCCAGTACTTC
v_call: TRBV18; clone_size: once; j_call: TRBJ1-4; d_call: TRBD1; cdr3_aa: CASATGADEKLFF; cdr3_nt: TGTGCCAGCGCGACAGGGGCGGATGAAAAACTGTTTTTT
v_call: TRBV28; clone_size: -; j_call: TRBJ1-4; d_call: -; cdr3_aa: CASSLIGRANEKLFF; cdr3_nt: TGTGCCAGCAGTTTAATCGGCAGGGCAAATGAAAAACTGTTTTTT
v_call: TRBV6-5; clone_size: -; j_call: TRBJ1-6; d_call: TRBD1; cdr3_aa: CASSKVGQDNSPLHF; cdr3_nt: TGTGCCAGCAGTAAGGTCGGACAGGATAATTCACCCCTCCACTTT
v_call: TRBV4-2; clone_size: -; j_call: TRBJ1-5; d_call: TRBD1; cdr3_aa: CASSQDRGINQPQHF; cdr3_nt: TGTGCCAGCAGCCAGGACAGGGGGATCAATCAGCCCCAGCATTTT
v_call: TRBV6-6; clone_size: -; j_call: TRBJ2-5; d_call: TRBD1; cdr3_aa: CASSWTGVVETQYF; cdr3_nt: TGTGCCAGCAGTTGGACAGGGGTAGTGGAGACCCAGTACTTC
v_call: TRBV29-1; clone_size: -; j_call: TRBJ2-5; d_call: TRBD1; cdr3_aa: CSGHRGQETQYF; cdr3_nt: TGCAGCGGCCACAGGGGGCAAGAGACCCAGTACTTC
v_call: TRBV29-1; clone_size: -; j_call: TRBJ1-1; d_call: -; cdr3_aa: CSVAKPQVEAFF; cdr3_nt: TGCAGCGTTGCAAAGCCGCAGGTCGAAGCTTTCTTT
v_call: TRBV29-1; clone_size: -; j_call: TRBJ2-3; d_call: TRBD1; cdr3_aa: CSAGTGITDTQYF; cdr3_nt: TGCAGCGCCGGGACAGGGATCACAGATACGCAGTATTTT
v_call: TRBV7-9; clone_size: -; j_call: TRBJ2-7; d_call: -; cdr3_aa: CASSFSKGIEQYF; cdr3_nt: TGTGCCAGCAGCTTCAGCAAGGGGATCGAGCAGTACTTC
v_call: TRBV30; clone_size: -; j_call: TRBJ1-5; d_call: -; cdr3_aa: CAWSVRENQPQHF; cdr3_nt: TGTGCCTGGAGTGTACGAGAGAATCAGCCCCAGCATTTT
v_call: TRBV10-3; clone_size: -; j_call: TRBJ1-5; d_call: -; cdr3_aa: CAISESRGGQPQHF; cdr3_nt: TGTGCCATCAGTGAGTCACGGGGTGGTCAGCCCCAGCATTTT
v_call: TRBV29-1; clone_size: -; j_call: TRBJ1-2; d_call: -; cdr3_aa: CSVDQNADYGYTF; cdr3_nt: TGCAGCGTTGATCAGAACGCGGACTATGGCTACACCTTC
v_call: TRBV30; clone_size: once; j_call: TRBJ1-6; d_call: -; cdr3_aa: CAWSVLGAASPLHF; cdr3_nt: TGTGCCTGGAGTGTGTTAGGGGCCGCTTCACCCCTCCACTTT
v_call: TRBV7-9; clone_size: -; j_call: TRBJ2-2; d_call: -; cdr3_aa: CASNQQGAGELFF; cdr3_nt: TGTGCCAGCAACCAACAGGGTGCCGGGGAGCTGTTTTTT
v_call: TRBV10-3; clone_size: -; j_call: TRBJ2-5; d_call: -; cdr3_aa: CAISDSRSQETQYF; cdr3_nt: TGTGCCATCAGTGATTCCCGGTCACAAGAGACCCAGTACTTC
v_call: TRBV7-9; clone_size: -; j_call: TRBJ2-1; d_call: -; cdr3_aa: CASRRRNEQFF; cdr3_nt: TGTGCCAGCAGGAGGAGAAACGAGCAGTTCTTC
v_call: TRBV29-1; clone_size: -; j_call: TRBJ2-5; d_call: -; cdr3_aa: CSVDQGTEETQYF; cdr3_nt: TGCAGCGTTGACCAGGGGACGGAAGAGACCCAGTACTTC
v_call: TRBV5-4; clone_size: -; j_call: TRBJ2-7; d_call: -; cdr3_aa: CASSLAIRVDEQYF; cdr3_nt: TGTGCCAGCAGCTTGGCTATCAGGGTCGACGAGCAGTACTTC
v_call: TRBV11-2; clone_size: -; j_call: TRBJ1-1; d_call: TRBD1; cdr3_aa: CASRRVGQYTEAFF; cdr3_nt: TGTGCCAGCAGGCGGGTGGGACAGTACACTGAAGCTTTCTTT
v_call: TRBV7-2; clone_size: once; j_call: TRBJ2-2; d_call: TRBD1; cdr3_aa: CASSGQGLGELFF; cdr3_nt: TGTGCCAGCTCGGGACAGGGGCTCGGGGAGCTGTTTTTT
v_call: TRBV6-5; clone_size: few; j_call: TRBJ2-7; d_call: -; cdr3_aa: CASRRSAGTYEQYF; cdr3_nt: TGTGCCAGCAGACGGTCCGCCGGGACCTACGAGCAGTACTTC
v_call: TRBV9; clone_size: once; j_call: TRBJ2-7; d_call: -; cdr3_aa: CASSVAWTASSYEQYF; cdr3_nt: TGTGCCAGCAGCGTAGCTTGGACTGCTAGCTCCTACGAGCAGTACTTC
v_call: TRBV28; clone_size: -; j_call: TRBJ2-5; d_call: -; cdr3_aa: CASSFRVSLETQYF; cdr3_nt: TGTGCCAGCAGTTTCAGAGTTAGCTTGGAGACCCAGTACTTC
v_call: TRBV11-3; clone_size: -; j_call: TRBJ1-1; d_call: -; cdr3_aa: CASRPDWAQTEAFF; cdr3_nt: TGTGCCAGCAGACCCGATTGGGCTCAAACTGAAGCTTTCTTT
v_call: TRBV6-1; clone_size: few; j_call: TRBJ1-4; d_call: TRBD1; cdr3_aa: CASSLRDSEKLFF; cdr3_nt: TGTGCCAGCAGTTTACGGGACAGCGAAAAACTGTTTTTT
v_call: TRBV5-1; clone_size: -; j_call: TRBJ2-1; d_call: -; cdr3_aa: CASSKETYRVNEQFF; cdr3_nt: TGCGCCAGCAGCAAGGAAACCTACAGGGTCAATGAGCAGTTCTTC
v_call: TRBV30; clone_size: -; j_call: TRBJ2-3; d_call: -; cdr3_aa: CAWSAADTQYF; cdr3_nt: TGTGCCTGGAGTGCGGCAGATACGCAGTATTTT
v_call: TRBV9; clone_size: -; j_call: TRBJ2-3; d_call: TRBD1; cdr3_aa: CASSVGGGQGTDTQYF; cdr3_nt: TGTGCCAGCAGCGTAGGAGGGGGACAGGGTACAGATACGCAGTATTTT
v_call: TRBV2; clone_size: -; j_call: TRBJ2-1; d_call: -; cdr3_aa: CASPRGSSYNEQFF; cdr3_nt: TGTGCTTCCCCTAGAGGCAGCTCCTACAATGAGCAGTTCTTC
v_call: TRBV6-1; clone_size: once; j_call: TRBJ2-7; d_call: -; cdr3_aa: CASSLTGSLVSEQYF; cdr3_nt: TGTGCCAGCAGTCTTACAGGGTCCTTAGTAAGCGAGCAGTACTTC
v_call: TRBV6-5; clone_size: -; j_call: TRBJ2-7; d_call: -; cdr3_aa: CASSERDRLYEQYF; cdr3_nt: TGTGCCAGCAGTGAGAGAGACAGATTATACGAGCAGTACTTC
v_call: TRBV5-6; clone_size: -; j_call: TRBJ2-7; d_call: -; cdr3_aa: CASSLNTGSGEQYF; cdr3_nt: TGTGCCAGCAGCCTGAACACAGGGTCGGGCGAGCAGTACTTC
v_call: TRBV19; clone_size: -; j_call: TRBJ2-3; d_call: TRBD2; cdr3_aa: CASSSQAGAIDTQYF; cdr3_nt: TGTGCCAGTAGTTCCCAAGCGGGGGCGATAGATACGCAGTATTTT
v_call: TRBV25-1; clone_size: -; j_call: TRBJ1-2; d_call: -; cdr3_aa: CASSEYNSPDGYTF; cdr3_nt: TGTGCCAGCAGTGAATATAACTCTCCGGATGGCTACACCTTC
v_call: TRBV15; clone_size: -; j_call: TRBJ2-5; d_call: TRBD2; cdr3_aa: CATSRDPPGTNWAETQYF; cdr3_nt: TGTGCCACCAGCAGAGACCCCCCAGGGACTAATTGGGCAGAGACCCAGTACTTC
v_call: TRBV27; clone_size: -; j_call: TRBJ1-1; d_call: TRBD1; cdr3_aa: CASSYFGGQGRSEAFF; cdr3_nt: TGTGCCAGCAGTTACTTCGGAGGACAGGGGAGGTCTGAAGCTTTCTTT
v_call: TRBV7-6; clone_size: -; j_call: TRBJ2-5; d_call: TRBD1; cdr3_aa: CASSFRPTGEETQYF; cdr3_nt: TGTGCCAGCAGCTTCCGTCCGACAGGGGAAGAGACCCAGTACTTC
v_call: TRBV18; clone_size: -; j_call: TRBJ1-1; d_call: -; cdr3_aa: CASSLTVNTEAFF; cdr3_nt: TGTGCCAGCTCACTCACAGTGAACACTGAAGCTTTCTTT
v_call: TRBV2; clone_size: -; j_call: TRBJ1-2; d_call: TRBD1; cdr3_aa: CASNPGQGPYGYTF; cdr3_nt: TGTGCCAGCAATCCGGGACAGGGGCCTTATGGCTACACCTTC
v_call: TRBV5-4; clone_size: -; j_call: TRBJ1-6; d_call: -; cdr3_aa: CASSFGNSPLHF; cdr3_nt: TGTGCCAGCAGCTTCGGGAATTCACCCCTCCACTTT
v_call: TRBV5-1; clone_size: once; j_call: TRBJ2-7; d_call: TRBD2; cdr3_aa: CASSLEPSGGISEQYF; cdr3_nt: TGCGCCAGCAGCTTGGAGCCGAGCGGGGGGATAAGCGAGCAGTACTTC
v_call: TRBV9; clone_size: -; j_call: TRBJ1-3; d_call: TRBD1; cdr3_aa: CASSEDREGFGNTIYF; cdr3_nt: TGTGCCAGCAGCGAGGACAGGGAAGGGTTTGGAAACACCATATATTTT
v_call: TRBV18; clone_size: -; j_call: TRBJ2-3; d_call: TRBD2; cdr3_aa: CASSSSGAPDTQYF; cdr3_nt: TGTGCCAGCTCATCTAGCGGGGCTCCGGATACGCAGTATTTT
v_call: TRBV7-8; clone_size: -; j_call: TRBJ2-7; d_call: -; cdr3_aa: CASSTRTGTYEQYF; cdr3_nt: TGTGCCAGCAGCACTCGGACTGGTACCTACGAGCAGTACTTC
v_call: TRBV19; clone_size: -; j_call: TRBJ2-7; d_call: TRBD2; cdr3_aa: CAGCGGAYEQYF; cdr3_nt: TGTGCCGGGTGCGGGGGGGCCTACGAGCAGTACTTC
v_call: TRBV19; clone_size: -; j_call: TRBJ2-1; d_call: -; cdr3_aa: CASSFRDTYNEQFF; cdr3_nt: TGTGCCAGTAGTTTCCGGGACACCTACAATGAGCAGTTCTTC
v_call: TRBV5-1; clone_size: -; j_call: TRBJ1-2; d_call: TRBD1; cdr3_aa: CASSRTGTVDYGYTF; cdr3_nt: TGCGCCAGCAGCCGGACCGGGACAGTGGACTATGGCTACACCTTC
v_call: TRBV28; clone_size: -; j_call: TRBJ2-2; d_call: -; cdr3_aa: CASSLPIGSGAGELFF; cdr3_nt: TGTGCCAGCAGTTTACCCATAGGGTCAGGGGCCGGGGAGCTGTTTTTT